The entry that follows covers one TCR beta chain sequence. Clones were read by immunoSEQ multiplex PCR, and TCRdb kept only the in-frame ones, dropping some. This sample has 60,000 to 70,000 clones, with roughly 98% found just once. This sample is part of a study of technical replicates of blood from a handful of donors. Germline V gives CDR1 SQVTM, CDR2 ANQGSEA. The CDR3 loop spans 11 amino acids. V dropped 6 bases and J dropped 8 bases, with 13 bases sitting between them. The chain carries TRBV29-1 and TRBJ1-2; a weak D match, TRBD1 (5 bases). The sequence was collected from a human donor in good health. Sequenced material: T cells isolated from PBMCs. Here the CDR3 DNA reads TGCAGCGTGGGGCACGCGGGGGGCTACACCTTC. Translation: CSVGHAGGYTF.